Following are 26 T cell receptor beta chains from one sample sequenced in a study of blood T cell repertoires in COVID-19. Repertoires were generated with immunoSEQ multiplex PCR, while TCRdb's copy carries only in-frame clones and drops some. Seen here are around 100,000 clones, around 93% observed once, and the top ten hold about 2.5%. The sample was peripheral blood. All receptors derive from a human donor with active COVID-19. The donor label of this sample is uncertain.

The V call is TRBV19, the J call TRBJ1-2, with D hard to call. The CDR3 extends over 15 amino acids. From germline, CDR1 is LNHDA and CDR2 SQIVND (reference sequence). V lost 3 bases, J lost 2 bases, and 13 bases lay in between. CDR3 nucleotide sequence: TGTGCCAGTAGTATTATGGCGGGCCTCAACTATGGCTACACCTTC. This sequence encodes CASSIMAGLNYGYTF. Full variable domain (remainder filled in from reference TRBV19 and TRBJ1-2): DGGITQSPKYLFRKEGQNVTLSCEQNLNHDAMYWYRQDPGQGLRLIYYSQIVNDFQKGDIAEGYSVSREKKESFPLTVTSAQKNPTAFYLCASSIMAGLNYGYTFGSGTRLTVV.

The V and J genes are TRBV7-2 and TRBJ2-2, with D possibly TRBD1 on 6 matching bases. The CDR3 has 16 amino acids. With 4 bases removed from V and 2 bases from J, the gap between germline ends came to 14 bases. The germline gives CDR1 SGHTA, CDR2 FQGNSA. As DNA, the CDR3 is TGTGCCAGCAGCTCGAATCAGGGGCTTAACACCGGGGAGCTGTTTTTT. Amino acid sequence: CASSSNQGLNTGELFF.

The chain links TRBV6-5 to TRBJ2-1, with TRBD2 identical over 7 bases. In germline, CDR1 is MNHEY, CDR2 SVGAGI. The CDR3 covers 13 residues. V shed 8 bases, J shed 7 bases, and the junction held 8 bases outside the gene matches. The CDR3 DNA is TGTGCCAGCGCTCCAGCGGGGTTAAATGAGCAGTTCTTC. Encoded protein: CASAPAGLNEQFF.

The chain recombines TRBV5-4 with TRBJ1-2, with 9 bases identical to TRBD1. The CDR3 sequence is 14 residues long. V gave up 4 bases and J gave up 4 bases; unmatched junction bases: 5. In germline, CDR1 is SGHNT, CDR2 YYREEE (reference sequence). The DNA for the CDR3 is TGTGCCAGCAGCCCTCCGGGACAGGGCTATGGCTACACCTTC. It codes for CASSPPGQGYGYTF.

V and J are TRBV15 and TRBJ1-1, with 8 bases that match TRBD1. This CDR3 is built from 14 residues. Trimming cost V 3 bases and J 1 base; bases outside gene matches: 1. Germline assignment: CDR1 LNHNV and CDR2 YYDKDF (reference sequence). The CDR3 nucleotides read TGTGCCACCAGCAGTGGGACAGGGAACACTGAAGCTTTCTTT. The encoded protein is CATSSGTGNTEAFF.

The chain carries TRBV4-1 and TRBJ2-3; 10 bases match TRBD2. CDR1 is MGHRA, CDR2 YSYEKL, per germline. V was pared by 0 bases and J by 2 bases, with 5 bases of the junction left unmatched. CDR3 size: 17 residues. The CDR3 is CASSQDSLAGLTDTQYF. In DNA, the CDR3 is TGCGCCAGCAGCCAAGATTCACTAGCGGGGCTCACAGATACGCAGTATTTT.

This chain joins TRBV6-5 and TRBJ1-1; D call uncertain. The CDR3 runs 13 residues. Germline V gene lookup returns CDR1 MNHEY and CDR2 SVGAGI. V was cut by 10 bases and J by 1 base, with 13 bases left in between. The CDR3 sequence: CATRETWNTEAFF. The CDR3 DNA is TGTGCCACGAGGGAAACTTGGAACACTGAAGCTTTCTTT.

This clone has a handful of counts. The J gene is TRBJ1-2, the V gene TRBV24-1, with D possibly matching TRBD1 (5 bases). Germline loops: CDR1 KGHDR, CDR2 SFDVKD. The V end was cut by 0 bases, the J end by 4 bases, with 14 bases between. This CDR3 comprises 16 residues. The CDR3 sequence is CATSDLGPDRLYGYTF. The CDR3, as DNA: TGTGCCACCAGTGATTTGGGACCCGACAGACTCTATGGCTACACCTTC.

This chain connects TRBV9 to TRBJ1-6; D ambiguous. V lost 0 bases, J lost 6 bases, and 10 bases lay in between. The CDR3 length is 15 residues. Germline V gives CDR1 SGDLS, CDR2 YYNGEE. The CDR3 DNA is TGTGCCAGCAGCGTAGGAGGGCCGATTAATTCACCCCTCCACTTT. It codes for CASSVGGPINSPLHF.

This clone appeared a single time. The V and J genes are TRBV7-8 and TRBJ2-1; 9 bases are a match to TRBD2. Germline-derived CDR1 and CDR2 are SGHVS and FQNEAQ. Unmatched junction bases numbered 2, after V lost 2 bases and J lost 0 bases. The CDR3 runs to 16 residues. The CDR3 protein is CASSLSSGDSYNEQFF. The CDR3 DNA reads TGTGCCAGCAGCTTATCTAGCGGGGACTCCTACAATGAGCAGTTCTTC.

The CDR3 bases are TGTGCCAGCAGTAGAACTACTCAATATGGCTACACCTTC. Encoded protein: CASSRTTQYGYTF. This chain uses TRBV12-3 or TRBV12-4 with TRBJ1-2; D not certain. The V and J ends lost 5 bases and 5 bases respectively, with 12 bases between them. CDR3 length equals 13 residues.

This rearrangement joins TRBV6-5 to TRBJ1-1; 8 bases agree with TRBD1. V trimming: 6 bases; J trimming: 3 bases; junction bases outside the gene matches: 9. From germline, CDR1 is MNHEY and CDR2 SVGAGI. The CDR3 totals 15 residues. The CDR3 nucleotides read TGTGCCAGCAGCCCGAACCGGGACAGGCACACTGAAGCTTTCTTT. It codes for CASSPNRDRHTEAFF.

The chain employs TRBV7-2 and TRBJ2-2; D might be TRBD2 (5 bases). The CDR3 covers 15 residues. Trimming stripped 1 base from V and 5 bases from J, with 11 bases between. The germline gives CDR1 SGHTA, CDR2 FQGNSA. The chain's CDR3 is CASSLGRTPTGELFF. DNA of the CDR3: TGTGCCAGCAGCTTAGGCCGGACTCCTACCGGGGAGCTGTTTTTT.

DNA for the CDR3: TGTGCCAGCAGCTTCGATACGGGACAGGGGGGCCCCTACGAGCAGTACTTC. Translated: CASSFDTGQGGPYEQYF. The chain carries TRBV7-2 and TRBJ2-7, with TRBD1 matching 11 bases. There are 17 residues in the CDR3. Germline CDR1 reads SGHTA; CDR2 reads FQGNSA. V trimming: 3 bases; J trimming: 2 bases; junction bases outside the gene matches: 9. The entire variable domain, with the rest obtained from reference TRBV7-2 and TRBJ2-7, is as follows: GAGVSQSPSNKVTEKGKDVELRCDPISGHTALYWYRQSLGQGLEFLIYFQGNSAPDKSGLPSDRFSAERTGGSVSTLTIQRTQQEDSAVYLCASSFDTGQGGPYEQYFGPGTRLTVT.

The chain is built from TRBV5-1 and TRBJ1-1, with 7 bases fitting TRBD1. This CDR3 is built from 16 residues. V lost 5 bases and J lost 0; bases outside the gene matches: 10. The germline V gene encodes CDR1 SGHRS and CDR2 YFSETQ. CDR3 in amino acids: CASSHYDREVNTEAFF. CDR3 DNA sequence: TGCGCCAGCAGTCATTACGACAGGGAAGTGAACACTGAAGCTTTCTTT.

This sequence joins TRBV19 and TRBJ1-2; D uncertain. V lost 9 bases to trimming and J lost 7 bases, with 15 bases between them. CDR1 and CDR2 (germline): LNHDA, SQIVND (reference sequence). This CDR3 spans 12 amino acids. In nucleotides, the CDR3 is TGTGCCAGCCTACAAGGCGGTACTGGCTACACCTTC. It specifies CASLQGGTGYTF.

This chain joins TRBV5-6 and TRBJ2-5, with D hard to call. In germline, CDR1 is SGHDT, CDR2 YYEEEE. Trimming stripped 0 bases from V and 3 bases from J, with 12 bases between. The CDR3 totals 15 residues. The CDR3 loop is CASSLAVGIKETQYF. DNA of the CDR3: TGTGCCAGCAGCTTGGCCGTGGGCATTAAAGAGACCCAGTACTTC.

This sequence joins TRBV10-3 and TRBJ2-3, with D possibly TRBD2 on 5 matching bases. Trimming pared 0 bases from V and 1 base from J, leaving 5 bases between. This CDR3 contains 14 residues. Germline V gene sequence: CDR1 ENHRY, CDR2 SYGVKD. The chain's CDR3 is CAISESRGTDTQYF. CDR3 DNA sequence: TGTGCCATCAGTGAGTCGCGGGGCACAGATACGCAGTATTTT.

CDR3 in DNA: TGCGCCAGCAGACGACAGGTTTTCAACACCGGGGAGCTGTTTTTT. Translated, it gives CASRRQVFNTGELFF. The chain uses TRBV5-1 and TRBJ2-2, with D maybe TRBD1 (6 bases). V lost 5 bases to trimming and J lost 2 bases, with 13 bases between them. The V gene's germline CDR1 is SGHRS and CDR2 YFSETQ. The CDR3 sequence is 15 residues long.

The CDR3 DNA follows: TGTGCCACCAGTGATTCGACCGGGGTCACGGAGCAGTTCTTC. It encodes CATSDSTGVTEQFF. The chain couples TRBV24-1 to TRBJ2-1; a weak D match, TRBD2 (5 bases). This CDR3 has 14 residues. The germline V gene has CDR1 KGHDR and CDR2 SFDVKD. The ends were cut back, 2 bases at V and 10 bases at J, with 14 bases in the middle.

The chain couples TRBV9 to TRBJ2-1; 9 bases are a match to TRBD1. V shed 2 bases, J shed 7 bases, and the junction held 10 bases outside the gene matches. Per the germline V gene, CDR1 is SGDLS and CDR2 is YYNGEE. This CDR3 region has 16 residues. CDR3 sequence reads: CASSVFGTGSWNEQFF. CDR3 in DNA: TGTGCCAGCAGCGTTTTTGGGACAGGGAGCTGGAATGAGCAGTTCTTC.

The chain links TRBV6-5 to TRBJ1-3; D might be TRBD1 (5 bases). Trimming cost V 6 bases and J 2 bases, with 14 bases left between them. From germline, CDR1 is MNHEY and CDR2 SVGAGI. The CDR3 is 15 amino acids. Written as DNA, the CDR3 is TGTGCCAGCAGGGAGGGGATGTTAACTGGAAACACCATATATTTT. As protein: CASREGMLTGNTIYF.

This clone has only one observation. The rearrangement joins TRBV5-8 to TRBJ2-5; no clear D. The CDR3 runs to 13 residues. The V end was cut by 0 bases, the J end by 1 base, with 4 bases between. CDR1 is SGHTS, CDR2 YDEGEE, per germline. The CDR3, as DNA: TGTGCCAGCAGCTTGGACACCCAAGAGACCCAGTACTTC. Translation gives CASSLDTQETQYF. Combining the CDR3 with reference TRBV5-8 and TRBJ2-5 gives the whole variable domain EAGVTQSPTHLIKTRGQQATLRCSPISGHTSVYWYQQALGLGLQFLLWYDEGEERNRGNFPPRFSGRQFPNYSSELNVNALELEDSALYLCASSLDTQETQYFGPGTRLLVL.

CDR3 sequence (DNA): TGTGCCAGCAGTGAACCGATAGCGGAAATCACAGATACGCAGTATTTT. This codes for CASSEPIAEITDTQYF. This chain uses TRBV6-1 with TRBJ2-3; possibly TRBD2 for D (6 bases). Trimming shortened V by 2 bases and J by 2 bases, and 14 bases separated the two germline ends. Germline V lookup: CDR1 MNHNS, CDR2 SASEGT. The CDR3 is 16 residues long.

The V call is TRBV6-6, the J call TRBJ1-2; D might be TRBD1 (5 bases). V was pared by 6 bases and J by 6 bases, with 20 bases between. The CDR3 runs to 15 residues. Looked up from germline, CDR1 is MNHNY and CDR2 is SVGAGI (reference sequence). The CDR3 bases are TGTGCCAGCAGCTTCGACAGACATGGCCTAGATGGCTACACCTTC. This gives the protein CASSFDRHGLDGYTF.

The CDR3 DNA sequence: TGTGCCAGCAGCTGGGGGGGTCCCCCCTACGAGCAGTACTTC. Its translation: CASSWGGPPYEQYF. The rearrangement joins TRBV9 to TRBJ2-7, with TRBD2 matching 7 bases. The CDR3 runs to 14 residues. Germline trimming cut 4 bases from V and 2 bases from J; bases unmatched to any gene: 6. CDR1 is SGDLS, CDR2 YYNGEE, per germline. The whole variable domain, remainder taken from reference TRBV9 and TRBJ2-7, is DSGVTQTPKHLITATGQRVTLRCSPRSGDLSVYWYQQSLDQGLQFLIQYYNGEERAKGNILERFSAQQFPDLHSELNLSSLELGDSALYFCASSWGGPPYEQYFGPGTRLTVT.